The 31 T cell receptor beta chains listed next were all sequenced from one sample in a study of cytomegalovirus exposure and HLA in healthy donors. Sequencing was performed with immunoSEQ multiplex PCR; in TCRdb, only in-frame clones are kept and a portion is missing. The sample contains 330,000 or so clones, 86% of which appear only once. Material: PBMCs. Receptors originate from a woman in her late teens or twenties in good health and CMV-seronegative.

The rearrangement uses TRBV7-2 and TRBJ1-5; 8 nucleotides match TRBD1. The CDR3 loop spans 14 amino acids. Germline CDR1 is SGHTA and CDR2 is FQGNSA. Unmatched junction bases numbered 6, after V lost 5 bases and J lost 6 bases. DNA of the CDR3: TGTGCCAGCAGCCCGGACAGGGTCGGTCAGCCCCAGCATTTT. It codes for CASSPDRVGQPQHF.

This rearrangement joins TRBV4-1 to TRBJ2-7; weak D call: TRBD2 (6 bases). V lost 0 bases, J lost 3 bases, and 18 bases lay in between. Germline V gene data show CDR1 as MGHRA and CDR2 as YSYEKL. CDR3 length equals 17 residues. The CDR3 spells CASSQDLTRGFNYEQYF. For the CDR3, the DNA is TGCGCCAGCAGCCAAGATCTAACGCGGGGATTCAACTACGAGCAGTACTTC.

This clone was detected a few times. The chain uses TRBV5-6 and TRBJ2-1, with TRBD1 identical over 8 bases. This CDR3 spans 15 amino acids. Trimming removed 3 bases from V and 3 bases from J; junction bases left unmatched: 5. The V gene's germline CDR1 is SGHDT and CDR2 YYEEEE. In DNA form, the CDR3 reads TGTGCCAGCAGCTCCGGGACAGGAGGCTACAATGAGCAGTTCTTC. Its translation: CASSSGTGGYNEQFF.

On this clone itself: Other DNA sequences within the sample encode an identical CDR3. V and J are TRBV20-1 and TRBJ2-7; D gene ambiguous. V lost 3 bases to trimming and J lost 0 bases, with 3 bases between them. The CDR3 is 11 residues long. From germline, CDR1 is DFQATT and CDR2 SNEGSKA (reference sequence). CDR3 region: CSASSSYEQYF. DNA of the CDR3: TGCAGTGCTAGCAGCTCCTACGAGCAGTACTTC.

The chain has TRBV18 and TRBJ1-1, with 9 bases matching TRBD1. V lost 1 base to trimming and J lost 0 bases; unmatched junction nucleotides: 6. In germline, CDR1 is KGHSH, CDR2 LQKENI. CDR3 size: 17 residues. The CDR3 region has the DNA TGTGCCAGCTCACCACAGGTCGACAGGGGGTTGAACACTGAAGCTTTCTTT. As protein: CASSPQVDRGLNTEAFF.

CDR3 sequence (DNA): TGTGCCAGCGAGACAGCGATAGCAACTAATGAAAAACTGTTTTTT. Translating gives CASETAIATNEKLFF. The J gene is TRBJ1-4, the V gene TRBV7-9; D might be TRBD1 (5 bases). The CDR3 loop spans 15 amino acids. The ends were cut back, 8 bases at V and 0 bases at J, with 13 bases in the middle. The germline V gene has CDR1 SEHNR and CDR2 FQNEAQ (reference sequence).

CDR3 residues: CASRGGWRDTEAFF. CDR3 sequence (DNA): TGTGCCAGCAGGGGGGGATGGAGGGACACTGAAGCTTTCTTT. V usage is TRBV28 and J usage is TRBJ1-1, with TRBD1 as a possible D gene (5 bases). Trimming cost V 6 bases and J 3 bases, with 14 bases left between them. CDR1 MDHEN and CDR2 SYDVKM come from the germline V gene. This CDR3 has 14 residues.

J is TRBJ2-1 and V is TRBV2; 7 bases are a match to TRBD1. Germline CDR1 is SNHLY and CDR2 is FYNNEI. The length of the CDR3 is 15 residues. With V trimmed by 10 bases and J by 0 bases, 9 bases remained unmatched. The CDR3 DNA follows: TGTGCCAAGGCGGACAGGTCCAGCTCCTACAATGAGCAGTTCTTC. This codes for CAKADRSSSYNEQFF. Looking up the rest from reference TRBV2 and TRBJ2-1 gives the full variable domain: EPEVTQTPSHQVTQMGQEVILRCVPISNHLYFYWYRQILGQKVEFLVSFYNNEISEKSEIFDDQFSVERPDGSNFTLKIRSTKLEDSAMYFCAKADRSSSYNEQFFGPGTRLTVL.

The chain couples TRBV4-3 to TRBJ2-5; 7 nucleotides line up with TRBD1. Germline V lookup: CDR1 LGHNA, CDR2 YSLEER. V was pared by 2 bases and J by 2 bases, with 5 bases of the junction left unmatched. This CDR3 comprises 15 residues. The CDR3, as DNA: TGCGCCAGCAGCCAACACGACAGGGAGCAAGAGACCCAGTACTTC. Translation: CASSQHDREQETQYF.

This chain uses TRBV5-1 with TRBJ2-3; 8 positions agree with TRBD2. The length of the CDR3 is 15 residues. V gave up 3 bases and J gave up 1 base; unmatched junction bases: 4. The germline V gene encodes CDR1 SGHRS and CDR2 YFSETQ. CDR3: CASSSMTSGTDTQYF. In DNA, the CDR3 is TGCGCCAGCAGCTCCATGACTAGCGGCACAGATACGCAGTATTTT.

The rearrangement uses TRBV2 and TRBJ2-3, with D possibly TRBD1 on 5 matching bases. V was pared by 6 bases and J by 2 bases, with 12 bases between. The CDR3 spans 14 residues. From germline, CDR1 is SNHLY and CDR2 FYNNEI. The CDR3 region is CASRGIGVTDTQYF. The CDR3 region has the DNA TGTGCCAGCAGAGGTATAGGGGTCACAGATACGCAGTATTTT.

This rearrangement joins TRBV27 to TRBJ2-5, with a weak D call TRBD1 (6 bases). This CDR3 contains 13 residues. Germline CDR1 is MNHEY and CDR2 is SMNVEV (reference sequence). V lost 7 bases, J lost 3 bases, and 12 bases lay in between. The CDR3 sequence: CASILRDKETQYF. CDR3 sequence (DNA): TGTGCCAGCATACTAAGGGACAAAGAGACCCAGTACTTC.

The chain employs TRBV7-9 and TRBJ1-4, with a weak D call TRBD1 (5 bases). The CDR3 spans 14 residues. CDR1 is SEHNR, CDR2 FQNEAQ, per germline (reference sequence). Trimming pared 5 bases from V and 1 base from J, leaving 8 bases between. Here the CDR3 DNA reads TGTGCCAGCAGCCTTGACAGAACTAATGAAAAACTGTTTTTT. Its protein is CASSLDRTNEKLFF.

The gene calls are TRBV18 and TRBJ2-5, with D perhaps matching TRBD1 (6 bases). Trimming stripped 3 bases from V and 5 bases from J, with 16 bases between. The germline V gene encodes CDR1 KGHSH and CDR2 LQKENI. The CDR3 consists of 15 residues. Here the CDR3 DNA reads TGTGCCAGCTCACCCCCTAGGGGGATCGGTGAGACCCAGTACTTC. Translating gives CASSPPRGIGETQYF. The full variable domain, in which reference TRBV18 and TRBJ2-5 provide the parts outside the CDR3, is NAGVMQNPRHLVRRRGQEARLRCSPMKGHSHVYWYRQLPEEGLKFMVYLQKENIIDESGMPKERFSAEFPKEGPSILRIQQVVRGDSAAYFCASSPPRGIGETQYFGPGTRLLVL.

The rearrangement uses TRBV28 and TRBJ2-7; possibly TRBD2 for D (6 bases). The CDR3 sequence is 13 residues long. Germline loops: CDR1 MDHEN, CDR2 SYDVKM. Deletions cut 6 bases from V and 2 bases from J, with 11 bases between. The CDR3 DNA reads TGTGCCAGCAGGCCGACTAGGACCTACGAGCAGTACTTC. Its protein is CASRPTRTYEQYF.

The chain is built from TRBV30 and TRBJ1-3; no firm D call. Germline V gene sequence: CDR1 GTSNPN, CDR2 SVGIG (reference sequence). CDR3 size: 13 residues. The ends were cut back, 0 bases at V and 4 bases at J, with 7 bases in the middle. The CDR3 here is CAWSVLGGNTIYF. Here the CDR3 DNA reads TGTGCCTGGAGTGTACTCGGGGGAAACACCATATATTTT.

The sample holds one count of this clone. The chain carries TRBV5-1 and TRBJ2-5; D is possibly TRBD2 (6 bases). V was shortened by 5 bases and J by 2 bases, with 19 bases between the two germline ends. In germline, CDR1 is SGHRS, CDR2 YFSETQ. There are 16 residues in the CDR3. In DNA, the CDR3 is TGCGCCAGCAGACTTTACCGTAGCGGTAAACAAGAGACCCAGTACTTC. Its translation: CASRLYRSGKQETQYF. The entire variable domain, with the rest obtained from reference TRBV5-1 and TRBJ2-5, is as follows: KAGVTQTPRYLIKTRGQQVTLSCSPISGHRSVSWYQQTPGQGLQFLFEYFSETQRNKGNFPGRFSGRQFSNSRSEMNVSTLELGDSALYLCASRLYRSGKQETQYFGPGTRLLVL.

This chain links TRBV5-1 with TRBJ2-7; 7 bases align to TRBD1. Germline CDR1 and CDR2: SGHRS and YFSETQ. V trimming: 4 bases; J trimming: 1 base; junction bases outside the gene matches: 11. The CDR3 runs 16 residues. CDR3 residues: CASSQLSNRGSYEQYF. The CDR3 nucleotides read TGCGCCAGCAGCCAGCTCTCTAACAGGGGTTCCTACGAGCAGTACTTC.

A single count supports this clone. The chain combines TRBV11-2 with TRBJ1-5; 7 nucleotides agree with TRBD1. Trimming took 1 base from V and 4 from J; bases not matched to a gene: 4. Germline V gene data show CDR1 as SGHAT and CDR2 as FQNNGV. The CDR3 extends over 15 amino acids. The CDR3 DNA reads as TGTGCCAGCAGCTTAGGTCCAGGGGGAAATCAGCCCCAGCATTTT. Translating gives CASSLGPGGNQPQHF.

V and J are TRBV19 and TRBJ1-2, with D unclear. Germline V lookup: CDR1 LNHDA, CDR2 SQIVND (reference sequence). V lost 3 bases and J 3 bases, leaving 17 bases between the germline ends. The CDR3 loop spans 16 amino acids. CDR3 DNA: TGTGCCAGTAGTATCCAACCGACCCCAGCGGACTATGGCTACACCTTC. It encodes CASSIQPTPADYGYTF.

The chain recombines TRBV4-1 with TRBJ1-3, with 7 bases lining up with TRBD1. V trimming: 3 bases; J trimming: 4 bases; junction bases outside the gene matches: 12. Germline V lookup: CDR1 MGHRA, CDR2 YSYEKL. The CDR3 extends over 17 amino acids. CDR3 coding DNA: TGCGCCAGCAGCCAGTGGGGTAAGGGGGCGCTCGGAAACACCATATATTTT. Protein product: CASSQWGKGALGNTIYF.

V usage is TRBV6-1 and J usage is TRBJ2-7; TRBD1 might be the D (6 bases). V lost 1 base and J lost 6, with 16 bases in between. This CDR3 region has 15 residues. Germline CDR1 and CDR2: MNHNS and SASEGT. The CDR3 nucleotides are TGTGCCAGCAGTGAAGGGGGGAACAGGGAAGGCGAGCAGTACTTC. Protein: CASSEGGNREGEQYF.

Concerning this clone itself: The sample holds other DNA sequences that translate to the same CDR3. The chain links TRBV4-1 to TRBJ2-1; D not resolved. Germline assignment: CDR1 MGHRA and CDR2 YSYEKL. The CDR3 has 14 residues. With 3 bases removed from V and 4 bases from J, the gap between germline ends came to 10 bases. CDR3 nucleotides: TGCGCCAGCAGCCAGGTAACGGGTTACAATGAGCAGTTCTTC. Translation: CASSQVTGYNEQFF.

CDR3 region: CASSQDKGQGAYEQYF. The CDR3 nucleotides are TGTGCCAGCAGCCAAGACAAGGGACAGGGGGCCTACGAGCAGTACTTC. V usage is TRBV4-2 and J usage is TRBJ2-7, with 11 bases identical to TRBD1. The CDR3 consists of 16 residues. Germline V gives CDR1 LGHNA, CDR2 YNFKEQ. V trimming: 0 bases; J trimming: 2 bases; junction bases outside the gene matches: 3.

The J gene is TRBJ2-7, the V gene TRBV25-1, with D maybe TRBD2 (6 bases). The germline gives CDR1 MGHDK, CDR2 SYGVNS. This CDR3 spans 14 amino acids. V gave up 1 base and J gave up 3 bases, with 10 bases separating them. In nucleotides, the CDR3 is TGTGCCAGCAGTGAATGGGGAGGCAGCTACGAGCAGTACTTC. Translation gives CASSEWGGSYEQYF.

V usage is TRBV27 and J usage is TRBJ2-7; D possibly corresponds to TRBD2 (5 bases). With 5 bases removed from V and 5 bases from J, the gap between germline ends came to 22 bases. The CDR3 has 16 residues. Germline-derived CDR1 and CDR2 are MNHEY and SMNVEV (reference sequence). CDR3 nucleotides: TGTGCCAGCAGTCCGTCGGTCGGGGAGAAACCCCACGAGCAGTACTTC. Its protein is CASSPSVGEKPHEQYF.

This rearrangement joins TRBV28 to TRBJ2-1; 7 positions agree with TRBD2. V was pared by 5 bases and J by 3 bases, with 4 bases of the junction left unmatched. The CDR3 spans 14 residues. The germline V gene has CDR1 MDHEN and CDR2 SYDVKM. This chain's CDR3 is CASSLAELYNEQFF. In DNA, the CDR3 is TGTGCCAGCAGTCTAGCGGAGCTCTACAATGAGCAGTTCTTC. Based on the CDR3 plus reference TRBV28 and TRBJ2-1, the full variable domain is DVKVTQSSRYLVKRTGEKVFLECVQDMDHENMFWYRQDPGLGLRLIYFSYDVKMKEKGDIPEGYSVSREKKERFSLILESASTNQTSMYLCASSLAELYNEQFFGPGTRLTVL.

The chain has TRBV2 and TRBJ2-7, with TRBD2 matching over 8 bases. The trim removed 3 bases at V and 5 bases at J, leaving 6 bases unmatched. CDR3 size: 14 residues. Germline values: CDR1 SNHLY, CDR2 FYNNEI. In DNA form, the CDR3 reads TGTGCCAGCAGTGAGAGACTAGCGACCCACGAGCAGTACTTC. It translates to CASSERLATHEQYF.

This clone has more than one count but fewer than ten. The chain couples TRBV4-2 to TRBJ2-1, with D possibly being TRBD1 (7 bases). The germline CDR1 and CDR2 sequences are LGHNA and YNFKEQ. V was trimmed by 1 base and J by 8 bases, leaving 15 bases between them. CDR3 length: 15 amino acids. The CDR3 nucleotides read TGTGCCAGCAGCCAAGTGGGCAGGGGGGACGATGAGCAGTTCTTC. Protein: CASSQVGRGDDEQFF.

The chain employs TRBV4-3 and TRBJ2-7; D unresolved. The V end was cut by 0 bases, the J end by 2 bases, with 11 bases between. This CDR3 spans 15 amino acids. Germline CDR1 LGHNA, CDR2 YSLEER. CDR3 DNA sequence: TGCGCCAGCAGCCAAGATCACCTGGGCGCCTACGAGCAGTACTTC. Its translation: CASSQDHLGAYEQYF.

CDR3 DNA sequence: TGTGCCAGCAGCTCATACCGGGACAGGGGAAGGGATACGCAGTATTTT. It is translated as CASSSYRDRGRDTQYF. This chain connects TRBV7-2 to TRBJ2-3; 10 bases fit TRBD1. Germline CDR1 is SGHTA and CDR2 is FQGNSA. The CDR3 spans 16 residues. V lost 4 bases to trimming and J lost 6 bases; unmatched junction nucleotides: 10.